This TCR beta chain was profiled in a study of chemoradiotherapy in HPV16-positive cancers. Study outcomes and limitations: Functional assays defining HPV-specific T cells used only two HPV16-positive patients. Non-HPV-specific T cells did not expand in tumors during treatment, whereas candidate HPV-specific clones and E7-related motifs did.

This clone was counted once. Its target is not known. The data were produced by immunoSEQ multiplex PCR, yet TCRdb's version contains in-frame clones alone and is incomplete. The table records about 12,000 clones, approximately 87% of them present only once. Germline V gives CDR1 SGHTS, CDR2 YDEGEE. This CDR3 has 15 residues. V lost 4 bases, J lost 0 bases, and 4 bases stayed unmatched. The sample was blood, taken from a patient who underwent chemoradiotherapy. The receptor comes from a human donor with HPV-associated anogenital cancer. This chain uses TRBV5-8 with TRBJ1-5, with 7 bases fitting TRBD1. CDR3 region: CASSPQGGSNQPQHF. For the CDR3, the DNA is TGTGCCAGCAGCCCGCAGGGGGGTAGCAATCAGCCCCAGCATTTT.